Listed below are T cell receptor beta chains from one sample, sequenced in a study of blood T cell repertoires in COVID-19. This table comes from immunoSEQ multiplex PCR, and its TCRdb copy is limited to in-frame clones, with some not included. Here the sample spans about 130,000 clones, 88% being singletons. The sequenced material came from peripheral blood. Receptors originate from a woman aged 80 or older with acute or convalescent COVID-19. Both conserved end residues are part of each CDR3. Fields, in order: J gene, V gene, CDR3 protein.

j_call: TRBJ1-1
v_call: TRBV5-1
cdr3_aa: CASSLGQPQRAFF

j_call: TRBJ1-6
v_call: TRBV4-3
cdr3_aa: CASSQVRAHSPLHF

j_call: TRBJ1-2
v_call: TRBV9
cdr3_aa: CASSLDNNYGYTF

j_call: TRBJ2-5
v_call: TRBV24-1
cdr3_aa: CATSDFTGGQETQYF

j_call: TRBJ1-1
v_call: TRBV12-5
cdr3_aa: CASGLGRNTEAFF

j_call: TRBJ1-2
v_call: TRBV10-3
cdr3_aa: CAISASSAESFGYTF

j_call: TRBJ2-3
v_call: TRBV7-9
cdr3_aa: CASSFLSGGGGDTQYF

j_call: TRBJ2-3
v_call: TRBV5-1
cdr3_aa: CASSRFGTERTDTQYF

j_call: TRBJ2-7
v_call: TRBV5-6
cdr3_aa: CASSYRDSGLYEQYF

j_call: TRBJ2-1
v_call: TRBV7-9
cdr3_aa: CASSLHSSFGEQFF

j_call: TRBJ1-5
v_call: TRBV27
cdr3_aa: CASSSGQGKGQPQHF

j_call: TRBJ2-7
v_call: TRBV25-1
cdr3_aa: CASSSPQSYEQYF

j_call: TRBJ1-5
v_call: TRBV6-5
cdr3_aa: CASRDRGIDQPQHF

j_call: TRBJ1-5
v_call: TRBV29-1
cdr3_aa: CSVLPGGVGQPQHF

j_call: TRBJ1-4
v_call: TRBV19
cdr3_aa: CASSIINREEKLFF

j_call: TRBJ1-1
v_call: TRBV6-2/TRBV6-3
cdr3_aa: CASSRGGAEAFF

j_call: TRBJ1-6
v_call: TRBV25-1
cdr3_aa: CASSDVARGSPLHF

j_call: TRBJ2-7
v_call: TRBV27
cdr3_aa: CASSLSGAASYEQYF

j_call: TRBJ2-3
v_call: TRBV15
cdr3_aa: CATSRDFIRTDTQYF

j_call: TRBJ2-3
v_call: TRBV19
cdr3_aa: CASSRRNTDTQYF

j_call: TRBJ2-1
v_call: TRBV9
cdr3_aa: CASSVGPMTSGGDEQFF

j_call: TRBJ1-2
v_call: TRBV6-5
cdr3_aa: CASTRTEPYGYTF

j_call: TRBJ1-1
v_call: TRBV4-1
cdr3_aa: CASSQDRDTEAFF

j_call: TRBJ2-5
v_call: TRBV29-1
cdr3_aa: CSVGSRGRETQYF

j_call: TRBJ2-3
v_call: TRBV7-3
cdr3_aa: CASSPRLAGNTDTQYF

j_call: TRBJ1-1
v_call: TRBV28
cdr3_aa: CASSSTGTGGRRDTEAFF

j_call: TRBJ1-5
v_call: TRBV6-5
cdr3_aa: CASSYSAGYNQPQHF

j_call: TRBJ2-4
v_call: TRBV9
cdr3_aa: CASSVGTGTVIQYF

j_call: TRBJ1-6
v_call: TRBV7-9
cdr3_aa: CASSVVRDRNSPLHF

j_call: TRBJ2-7
v_call: TRBV7-3
cdr3_aa: CASSPRLAGESREQYF

j_call: TRBJ2-7
v_call: TRBV15
cdr3_aa: CATSTGLARYEQYF

j_call: TRBJ1-4
v_call: TRBV4-1
cdr3_aa: CASSLGQNEKLFF

j_call: TRBJ1-1
v_call: TRBV7-2
cdr3_aa: CASSIGGWGEAFF

j_call: TRBJ2-5
v_call: TRBV7-2
cdr3_aa: CASNPGAIWETQYF

j_call: TRBJ2-3
v_call: TRBV4-2
cdr3_aa: CASSREGGPQDTQYF

j_call: TRBJ1-3
v_call: TRBV6-2/TRBV6-3
cdr3_aa: CASRYGLFAGNTIYF

j_call: TRBJ1-4
v_call: TRBV4-1
cdr3_aa: CASSPYPQGTNEKLFF

j_call: TRBJ1-4
v_call: TRBV5-8
cdr3_aa: CASSLAWGTATNEKLFF

j_call: TRBJ2-5
v_call: TRBV7-7
cdr3_aa: CASSRGQGRGETQYF

j_call: TRBJ1-2
v_call: TRBV6-5
cdr3_aa: CASSPTGDYGYTF

j_call: TRBJ1-1
v_call: TRBV12-3/TRBV12-4
cdr3_aa: CASSLGDGAGAFF

j_call: TRBJ1-1
v_call: TRBV19
cdr3_aa: CASSIRSFPEAFF

j_call: TRBJ2-5
v_call: TRBV5-4
cdr3_aa: CASSLDQGETQYF

j_call: TRBJ1-4
v_call: TRBV28
cdr3_aa: CASSTAGAFFEKLFF

j_call: TRBJ1-6
v_call: TRBV2
cdr3_aa: CASSPTGTPLHF

j_call: TRBJ1-4
v_call: TRBV6-5
cdr3_aa: CASLRGVTNEKLFF

j_call: TRBJ2-5
v_call: TRBV3-1/TRBV3-2
cdr3_aa: CASSQVPQKTQYF